This T cell receptor (beta chain) was captured by sequencing in a study of regulatory T cells in long-lasting Graves disease (dated by TCRdb to the early 2020s). For context, the study as a whole: In the newly diagnosed Graves' disease group, patients had been taking antithyroid drugs for less than 3 months. Patients with persistent Graves' disease were compared with patients with newly diagnosed Graves' disease using TCR sequencing and RNA sequencing of peripheral blood. The study was registered as a clinical trial and conducted in China. A total of roughly 33 samples underwent TCR sequencing: about 13 from persistent and approximately 20 from newly diagnosed Graves' disease patients.

This clonotype was seen at least ten times. The specificity of this receptor is unknown. Base quality data are lacking; no much larger clone is found one base away. In the paper's terms, the time point label means: newly diagnosed GD, antithyroid drugs for less than 3 months. For both TCR sequencing and RNA sequencing, RNA was extracted from PBMCs in TRIzol. The diagnosis of Graves' disease followed American Thyroid Association guidelines. Patients were recruited from an endocrinology department in Xi'an, China. Each patient gave approximately 8.8 milliliters of peripheral blood, collected in an EDTA anticoagulant tube. PBMCs were isolated by Ficoll Paque Plus density gradient separation without further T cell sorting. An Agilent 2100 Bioanalyzer and agarose gel were used to check RNA quality, and a NanoDrop 2000 was used to measure RNA concentration. Broad study findings and their caveats: Lower TCR Shannon entropy and fewer highly expanded clones were observed in persistent Graves' disease patients than in newly diagnosed patients, which suggested clonal expansion. The authors acknowledged the small sample size as a limitation that may reduce accuracy. Preferential use of TRBV28, TRBJ1-2 and TRBJ2-5 was observed in persistent disease, whereas TRBV20-1 and TRBJ2-1 were favored in newly diagnosed disease. A larger number of public clonotypes was shared among persistent patients (approximately 2,600) than among newly diagnosed patients (around 970). Sequencing and analysis were limited to the TCR beta chain. Only peripheral blood was studied, because thyroid tissue, the primary lesion, was inaccessible.

Library construction relied on multiplex PCR. The run used an Illumina HiSeq 4000. iRepertoire HTBI primers and Arm-PCR amplification of CDR3 regions were used to construct TCR beta libraries. Before sequencing, the PCR products underwent gel purification. The paper's data handling went like this. Across samples, about 64 TRBV and 14 TRBJ segments were identified and used for gene usage analysis of CDR3 amino acid clonotypes. COPE and FqMerger were used to merge filtered high-quality paired reads into contigs. BLAST was used to align contigs to IMGT TRBV, TRBD and TRBJ reference genes, with CDR3 defined following IMGT. Any clonotype with a frequency above 0.1% was classified as a highly expanded clone. Shannon entropy was used to measure repertoire diversity, and the Gini coefficient was used to measure V-J evenness. A clonotype was considered public if more than one individual shared it. The public reads were reprocessed in TCRdb via fastp at Q25 and MiXCR, keeping in-frame beta chains. Under each unique CDR3 protein, matching rows form one entry showing the most common genes and DNA. The authors' filters were not applied to this entry. The sample yields 500,000 or so distinct CDR3 sequences; around 15% were counted once. 12% of the sample goes to the ten largest clones.

CDR3 length: 14 amino acids, cysteine to phenylalanine. Only the CDR3 portion is preserved as DNA: 42 bases, with reading frame beginning at the first base. Per the germline V gene, SGHRS is the CDR1 and YFSETQ is the CDR2. Relative to germline, V is missing 5 bases and J is missing 0 bases, with 2 bases of the junction outside any gene match. The same data also contributed to another study, on T cells in Graves' hyperthyroidism and ophthalmopathy. As that second study puts it: A patient counted as having stable Graves' hyperthyroidism if no progression to ophthalmopathy occurred over 18 months of follow-up. Hyperthyroidism patients were aged 18 to 65 years and newly diagnosed, with disease duration of less than 2 months. Exclusion was applied to patients with uncontrolled infections, other autoimmune diseases, pregnancy or lactation. Diagnoses relied on clinical symptoms, serum thyroxine and TRAb, thyroid ultrasound and orbital computed tomography. A first-round RT-PCR of the TCR CDR3 used the HTBI primer set with the Qiagen OneStep RT-PCR kit. Blood samples also contained most of the expanded thyroid clonotypes (frequency above 0.001), which suggests that blood repertoires may reflect thyroid immune responses. Ophthalmopathy was separated from stable hyperthyroidism by a 13 V-J signature model, with around 90% sensitivity and roughly 81% specificity obtained in cross-validation and 80%/75% obtained in testing. During validation, the model predicted progression to ophthalmopathy a median of approximately 6 months ahead of onset, with 70.59% sensitivity and around 72% specificity. To identify TCR V-J signatures that set the groups apart, the researchers used a discovery cohort of 90 to 100 patients, made up of 40 to 45 with Graves' ophthalmopathy and 55 to 65 with stable Graves' hyperthyroidism. Whether ophthalmopathy could be predicted prospectively was tested in an independent validation cohort made up of under 20 hyperthyroidism patients plus 17 patients who later progressed to ophthalmopathy. The 90 to 100 discovery patients were randomly divided into training and test sets at a 7:3 ratio. In addition, the study compared T-cell repertoires in thyroid tissue and in blood from over 5 Graves' hyperthyroidism patients. After sampling, hyperthyroidism patients received methimazole starting at 30 mg daily, and ophthalmopathy patients received high-dose intravenous methylprednisolone. Libraries were constructed in a second round of multiplex PCR, after which size selection and purification were carried out. The libraries were sequenced on an Illumina HiSeq2000 using paired-end 100 bp reads. SOAPnuke was used to process the raw data, throwing out any read that contained adapters or uncalled bases, had a mean Phred below 15, or lacked an exact constant-primer or identifier match. High-quality paired reads were merged using COPE v1.2.5, and each unique nucleotide sequence was defined as a clonotype. MiTCR v1.1 was used to align the clonotypes against IMGT TRBV, TRBD and TRBJ reference segments. Only V-J combinations with frequency above 0.0001, covering 99% to 99.2% of repertoires, were analysed. A TCS score was defined as the ratio between F50 (clonal expansion) and ExV (chaos), using BLOSUM62-based TCRdist between CDR3 peptides within each V-J. Welch's t-statistics and random forest reduced roughly 530 V-J features to roughly 13, which were used in a naive Bayes classifier (R e1071). Sample size was not statistically predetermined, and investigators were not blinded to group allocation. TCR Vbeta CDR3 sequencing of 120 to 150 peripheral blood samples (approximately 44 ophthalmopathy, about 74 hyperthyroidism and around 17 progressor patients) is reported in the paper.

Recombination connected TRBV5-1 to TRBJ2-7; 10 central nucleotides agree with TRBD2. The sequence was collected from a man aged 35-49 years with Graves disease. Donor details come from another sample of the same person, matched by shared clones. The specimen comprised peripheral blood mononuclear cells (PBMCs), sampled at new diagnosis, from a patient treated with antithyroid drugs. The DNA is as follows: TGCGCCAGCAGTACTAGCGGGACCTCCTACGAGCAGTACTTC. Its amino acids are CASSTSGTSYEQYF.